This T cell receptor beta chain was identified during a study of OX40 agonist ivuxolimab in advanced cancers. Measured with immunoSEQ multiplex PCR; TCRdb has only the in-frame clones, and not every one. The sample gives fewer than 70,000 clones, 70% to 85% of which show up once; 2.4% is in the top ten. V dropped 0 bases and J dropped 3 bases, with 8 bases sitting between them. Germline V lookup: CDR1 SEHNR, CDR2 FQNEAQ (reference sequence). The CDR3 spans 14 residues. Sequencing used CD4+ or CD8+ T cells sorted from blood, obtained in a trial of the OX40 agonist ivuxolimab. The source is an adult with an advanced solid tumor such as melanoma, head and neck, liver or kidney cancer. The rearrangement links TRBV7-9 to TRBJ1-2; D may be TRBD1 (6 bases). The chain's CDR3 is CASSLAAGDYGYTF. CDR3 sequence (DNA): TGTGCCAGCAGCTTAGCGGCAGGGGACTATGGCTACACCTTC.